The entry that follows covers one T cell receptor beta chain sequence. Germline is not matched at one junction end, which may reflect a read error. This record belongs to a study of control samples from healthy donors and cancer patients. Method: immunoSEQ multiplex PCR; TCRdb's copy keeps in-frame clones and lacks some. Among 95,000 to 150,000 clones, around nine tenths were seen once, and the ten largest hold about an eighth. The CDR3 runs 15 residues. Germline lookup yields CDR1 MGHRA and CDR2 YSYEKL. The sample consisted of blood. The gene calls are TRBV4-1 and TRBJ1-3; no definite D call. This TCR derives from a man under 40 in good health. The CDR3 DNA reads TGCGCCAGCAACCAAGGAATGGAATCTGGAAACACCATATATTTT. This encodes CASNQGMESGNTIYF.